These T cell receptor beta chains were read from a single sample in a study of blood T cell repertoires in COVID-19. Measured with immunoSEQ multiplex PCR; TCRdb has only the in-frame clones, and not every one. The table records about 170,000 clones, roughly 80% of them present only once. The sequenced sample was peripheral blood. These receptors were collected from a woman older than 75 with acute or convalescent COVID-19. CDR3s include the opening cysteine and the closing phenylalanine or tryptophan. Fields, in order: J gene, V gene, D gene, clone size, CDR3 length, CDR3 DNA, CDR3 protein. A D gene is named only where the DNA matches it firmly. Expanded clones are given a class, and other clones once, few, many or no size at all.

j_gene: TRBJ2-1
v_gene: TRBV28
d_gene: .
abundance: .
len: 17
CDR3nt: TGTGCCAGCAGTTTACTTGACGCGATGGGCAGCAACAATGAGCAGTTCTTC
CDR3aa: CASSLLDAMGSNNEQFF

j_gene: TRBJ2-3
v_gene: TRBV7-2
d_gene: .
abundance: few
len: 16
CDR3nt: TGTGCCAGCAGCTTAAGACTAGTGGACTCCGGAGATACGCAGTATTTT
CDR3aa: CASSLRLVDSGDTQYF

j_gene: TRBJ2-7
v_gene: TRBV7-6
d_gene: TRBD2
abundance: .
len: 14
CDR3nt: TGTGCCAGCAGCTTACTAGCGGGGGGCTACGAGCAGTACTTC
CDR3aa: CASSLLAGGYEQYF

j_gene: TRBJ2-2
v_gene: TRBV7-2
d_gene: TRBD1
abundance: .
len: 14
CDR3nt: TGTGCCAGCAGGGGGGACAGGGTTGGCGGGGAGCTGTTTTTT
CDR3aa: CASRGDRVGGELFF

j_gene: TRBJ1-2
v_gene: TRBV6-1
d_gene: .
abundance: .
len: 16
CDR3nt: TGTGCCAGCAGTGATGCGCCCCCACGTTCCACTTATGGCTACACCTTC
CDR3aa: CASSDAPPRSTYGYTF

j_gene: TRBJ1-1
v_gene: TRBV5-1
d_gene: .
abundance: .
len: 15
CDR3nt: TGCGCCAGCAGCTTGGGTTTAGGGGTCGGGGGTGAAGCTTTCTTT
CDR3aa: CASSLGLGVGGEAFF

j_gene: TRBJ2-3
v_gene: TRBV9
d_gene: TRBD2
abundance: .
len: 21
CDR3nt: TGTGCCAGCAGCGTAGGTATTGGTGCTAGCGGGGGGGTGACTATTACAGATACGCAGTATTTT
CDR3aa: CASSVGIGASGGVTITDTQYF

j_gene: TRBJ2-7
v_gene: TRBV15
d_gene: TRBD2
abundance: .
len: 16
CDR3nt: TGTGCCACCAGCAGGGGCACTAGCGGGTCCCCCTACGAGCAGTACTTC
CDR3aa: CATSRGTSGSPYEQYF

j_gene: TRBJ2-3
v_gene: TRBV15
d_gene: .
abundance: once
len: 14
CDR3nt: TGTGCCACCAGCAATCACCTAGGCACAGATACGCAGTATTTT
CDR3aa: CATSNHLGTDTQYF

j_gene: TRBJ1-5
v_gene: TRBV28
d_gene: .
abundance: .
len: 16
CDR3nt: TGTGCCAGCAGTTCCTATAGGAGGGTTAGCAATCAGCCCCAGCATTTT
CDR3aa: CASSSYRRVSNQPQHF

j_gene: TRBJ1-1
v_gene: TRBV14
d_gene: TRBD1
abundance: once
len: 13
CDR3nt: TGTGCCAGCAGCCTCGACAGGGGGACTGAAGCTTTCTTT
CDR3aa: CASSLDRGTEAFF

j_gene: TRBJ1-2
v_gene: TRBV28
d_gene: .
abundance: .
len: 12
CDR3nt: TGTGCCAGCAGTTTAAGGGGCTATGGCTACACCTTC
CDR3aa: CASSLRGYGYTF

j_gene: TRBJ2-5
v_gene: TRBV29-1
d_gene: .
abundance: .
len: 13
CDR3nt: TGCAGCGTTGAAGTAAGAGGGTCTGAGACCCAGTACTTC
CDR3aa: CSVEVRGSETQYF

j_gene: TRBJ1-2
v_gene: TRBV5-1
d_gene: TRBD1
abundance: few
len: 14
CDR3nt: TGCGCCAGCAGCCGAGGGCAGGGGGAAGCTGGCTACACCTTC
CDR3aa: CASSRGQGEAGYTF

j_gene: TRBJ1-5
v_gene: TRBV6-2/TRBV6-3
d_gene: TRBD1
abundance: .
len: 13
CDR3nt: TGTGCCAGCAGCCCAGGGGGCCCGCAGCCCCAGCATTTT
CDR3aa: CASSPGGPQPQHF

j_gene: TRBJ1-1
v_gene: TRBV5-5
d_gene: .
abundance: once
len: 15
CDR3nt: TGTGCCAGCAGCTACCAGACAGGACTGAACACTGAAGCTTTCTTT
CDR3aa: CASSYQTGLNTEAFF

j_gene: TRBJ1-5
v_gene: TRBV24-1
d_gene: .
abundance: .
len: 14
CDR3nt: TGTGCCACCAGTGATTACGGTAGCAATCAGCCCCAGCATTTT
CDR3aa: CATSDYGSNQPQHF

j_gene: TRBJ2-3
v_gene: TRBV19
d_gene: .
abundance: .
len: 14
CDR3nt: TGTGCCAGTAGTATGCCCGGTAATACAGATACGCAGTATTTT
CDR3aa: CASSMPGNTDTQYF

j_gene: TRBJ1-2
v_gene: TRBV5-1
d_gene: .
abundance: .
len: 13
CDR3nt: TGCGCCAGCGGTCCAGGGTCAAACTATGGCTACACCTTC
CDR3aa: CASGPGSNYGYTF

j_gene: TRBJ1-1
v_gene: TRBV18
d_gene: .
abundance: .
len: 14
CDR3nt: TGTGCCAGCTCGAGTCTTAACAGGAACACTGAAGCTTTCTTT
CDR3aa: CASSSLNRNTEAFF

j_gene: TRBJ1-1
v_gene: TRBV7-2
d_gene: .
abundance: .
len: 15
CDR3nt: TGTGCCAGCAGCTTTTACCCGACAGGTCTCACTGAAGCTTTCTTT
CDR3aa: CASSFYPTGLTEAFF

j_gene: TRBJ2-7
v_gene: TRBV6-5
d_gene: TRBD2
abundance: .
len: 15
CDR3nt: TGTGCCAGCGGGGTCATGACTAGCGGCTCCTACGAGCAGTACTTC
CDR3aa: CASGVMTSGSYEQYF

j_gene: TRBJ1-2
v_gene: TRBV2
d_gene: .
abundance: .
len: 14
CDR3nt: TGTGCCAGCAGCCCCCTGGGCAGGGTGTCTGGCTACACCTTC
CDR3aa: CASSPLGRVSGYTF

j_gene: TRBJ2-3
v_gene: TRBV30
d_gene: TRBD2
abundance: once
len: 14
CDR3nt: TGTGCCTGGAGAAGCGGGAGGGAGGAAGATACGCAGTATTTT
CDR3aa: CAWRSGREEDTQYF

j_gene: TRBJ1-1
v_gene: TRBV19
d_gene: .
abundance: .
len: 15
CDR3nt: TGTGCCAGTAGTATACAGGGGATGGGGAGCACTGAAGCTTTCTTT
CDR3aa: CASSIQGMGSTEAFF

j_gene: TRBJ2-5
v_gene: TRBV7-2
d_gene: TRBD2
abundance: .
len: 16
CDR3nt: TGTGCCAGCAGCCCCCGGCTAGCGGGGCGAGGGGAGACCCAGTACTTC
CDR3aa: CASSPRLAGRGETQYF

j_gene: TRBJ2-1
v_gene: TRBV6-1
d_gene: TRBD2
abundance: .
len: 16
CDR3nt: TGTGCCAGCAGTGGTCGACTAGCGGGTACCTACAATGAGCAGTTCTTC
CDR3aa: CASSGRLAGTYNEQFF

j_gene: TRBJ2-5
v_gene: TRBV12-3/TRBV12-4
d_gene: .
abundance: few
len: 13
CDR3nt: TGTGCCAGCAGTTTTAGCGGCCAAGAGACCCAGTACTTC
CDR3aa: CASSFSGQETQYF

j_gene: TRBJ1-4
v_gene: TRBV5-1
d_gene: .
abundance: .
len: 14
CDR3nt: TGCGCCAGCGGAACAGGGACGTTTAATGAAAAACTGTTTTTT
CDR3aa: CASGTGTFNEKLFF

j_gene: TRBJ2-2
v_gene: TRBV5-4
d_gene: TRBD2
abundance: few
len: 17
CDR3nt: TGTGCCAGCAGCCCGTCCCCCGGTCCTAGCGGGGCCGGGGAGCTGTTTTTT
CDR3aa: CASSPSPGPSGAGELFF

j_gene: TRBJ1-6
v_gene: TRBV6-1
d_gene: TRBD1
abundance: .
len: 17
CDR3nt: TGTGCCAGCAGTGACCACAGGGGGAGGGCAGCCAGCTCACCCCTCCACTTT
CDR3aa: CASSDHRGRAASSPLHF

j_gene: TRBJ2-5
v_gene: TRBV7-3
d_gene: TRBD1
abundance: .
len: 13
CDR3nt: TGTGCCAGCAGCTGGACAGGGGGAGAGACCCAGTACTTC
CDR3aa: CASSWTGGETQYF

j_gene: TRBJ2-5
v_gene: TRBV3-1/TRBV3-2
d_gene: .
abundance: .
len: 12
CDR3nt: TGTGCCAGCAGCCAAGACATCGAGACCCAGTACTTC
CDR3aa: CASSQDIETQYF

j_gene: TRBJ2-7
v_gene: TRBV20-1
d_gene: .
abundance: few
len: 12
CDR3nt: TGCAGTGCTAGTGGGACGGGGTACGAGCAGTACTTC
CDR3aa: CSASGTGYEQYF

j_gene: TRBJ2-1
v_gene: TRBV3-1/TRBV3-2
d_gene: .
abundance: .
len: 15
CDR3nt: TGTGCCAGCAGCCAAGAACAGAACAAGGGGAATGAGCAGTTCTTC
CDR3aa: CASSQEQNKGNEQFF

j_gene: TRBJ2-1
v_gene: TRBV7-6
d_gene: TRBD1
abundance: .
len: 15
CDR3nt: TGTGCCAGCAGCCCCCGACAGGGTTCCTACAATGAGCAGTTCTTC
CDR3aa: CASSPRQGSYNEQFF

j_gene: TRBJ2-1
v_gene: TRBV19
d_gene: .
abundance: few
len: 15
CDR3nt: TGTGCCAGTAGTATAATCGGCGGGAAGTACAATGAGCAGTTCTTC
CDR3aa: CASSIIGGKYNEQFF

j_gene: TRBJ2-1
v_gene: TRBV7-9
d_gene: TRBD2
abundance: .
len: 16
CDR3nt: TGTGCCAGCAGCTCAGCGGGGGCCAGCTCCTACAATGAGCAGTTCTTC
CDR3aa: CASSSAGASSYNEQFF

j_gene: TRBJ2-7
v_gene: TRBV7-2
d_gene: .
abundance: once
len: 14
CDR3nt: TGTGCCAGCTGCCAGGACTTTACCGGATACGAGCAGTACTTC
CDR3aa: CASCQDFTGYEQYF

j_gene: TRBJ1-6
v_gene: TRBV6-5
d_gene: .
abundance: few
len: 13
CDR3nt: TGTGCCAGCTCGCGGTCTCAGTATTCACCCCTCCACTTT
CDR3aa: CASSRSQYSPLHF

j_gene: TRBJ1-5
v_gene: TRBV18
d_gene: .
abundance: .
len: 13
CDR3nt: TGTGCCAGCCGGGGGGGTCCCAATCAGCCCCAGCATTTT
CDR3aa: CASRGGPNQPQHF

j_gene: TRBJ2-2
v_gene: TRBV15
d_gene: .
abundance: .
len: 13
CDR3nt: TGTGCCACCAGCAACTATGGAATCGGGGAGCTGTTTTTT
CDR3aa: CATSNYGIGELFF